A single sample gave rise to the 24 T cell receptor beta chains below, sequenced in a study of shared clonotypes between healthy human individuals. Measured with immunoSEQ multiplex PCR; TCRdb has only the in-frame clones, and not every one. This sample yields 2 million to 3 million clones, of which around 90% are seen a single time; under 0.15% belongs to the top ten. What was sequenced was naive CD4+ T cells sorted from blood. Subset noted: CD45RA+ positively selected. The receptor set was obtained from a man aged 18 to 30 in good health.

This sequence joins TRBV29-1 and TRBJ1-2; 8 nucleotides line up with TRBD1. V trimming: 3 bases; J trimming: 8 bases; junction bases outside the gene matches: 2. Germline CDR1 reads SQVTM; CDR2 reads ANQGSEA. The CDR3 covers 11 residues. The CDR3 sequence is CSVDQGAGYTF. DNA for the CDR3: TGCAGCGTTGACCAGGGGGCAGGCTACACCTTC.

For this clone: Other DNA sequences of this sample code for an identical CDR3. V is TRBV7-9 and J is TRBJ1-5; D is ambiguous. V lost 4 bases to trimming and J lost 0 bases, with 4 bases between them. The germline CDR1 and CDR2 sequences are SEHNR and FQNEAQ (reference sequence). The CDR3 totals 13 residues. The CDR3 DNA reads as TGTGCCAGCAGCTCGTATAGCAATCAGCCCCAGCATTTT. Residues: CASSSYSNQPQHF.

The V call is TRBV7-9, the J call TRBJ1-3; 7 bases match TRBD1. V shed 5 bases, J shed 1 base, and the junction held 5 bases outside the gene matches. The germline V gene encodes CDR1 SEHNR and CDR2 FQNEAQ (reference sequence). The CDR3 is 15 amino acids. DNA for the CDR3: TGTGCCAGCAGCGCCTTGACAGGGTCTGGAAACACCATATATTTT. Its translation: CASSALTGSGNTIYF.

The rearrangement uses TRBV4-1 and TRBJ2-1; 11 bases fit TRBD2. The length of the CDR3 is 17 residues. Germline values: CDR1 MGHRA, CDR2 YSYEKL. V lost 1 base and J lost 6; bases outside the gene matches: 8. In nucleotides, the CDR3 is TGCGCCAGCAGCCAAGCCGGGACTAGCGGACCGAGCAATGAGCAGTTCTTC. This translates into CASSQAGTSGPSNEQFF.

This clone was counted a single time. The rearrangement links TRBV27 to TRBJ2-7, with a possible D match to TRBD2 (6 bases). Looked up from germline, CDR1 is MNHEY and CDR2 is SMNVEV (reference sequence). Trimming took 5 bases from V and 1 from J, leaving 12 bases between them. The CDR3 is 14 amino acids. In DNA, the CDR3 is TGTGCCAGCAGTATACGGAGGGCTTCCTACGAGCAGTACTTC. This encodes CASSIRRASYEQYF.

Here the CDR3 DNA reads TGTGCCATCAGTAGGACCGGGACAGGGAATTCACCCCTCCACTTT. Residues: CAISRTGTGNSPLHF. This chain connects TRBV10-3 to TRBJ1-6, with TRBD1 matching over 9 bases. This CDR3 has 15 residues. Per the germline V gene, CDR1 is ENHRY and CDR2 is SYGVKD. The ends lost 5 bases at V and 7 bases at J; junction bases unmatched: 6.

J is TRBJ2-7 and V is TRBV27; the D is unclear. Germline assignment: CDR1 MNHEY and CDR2 SMNVEV (reference sequence). This CDR3 contains 15 residues. The germline V and J ends were trimmed by 3 bases and 6 bases, with 18 bases remaining between them. CDR3 DNA: TGTGCCAGCAGTTTCACATCAACCTCAGGCTTCGAGCAGTACTTC. Translating gives CASSFTSTSGFEQYF.

For the CDR3, the DNA is TGTGCCTGGAGTGTACGGGGACAGTACAATCAGCCCCAGCATTTT. Its translation: CAWSVRGQYNQPQHF. The chain combines TRBV30 with TRBJ1-5; 7 bases match TRBD1. Per the germline V gene, CDR1 is GTSNPN and CDR2 is SVGIG (reference sequence). The length of the CDR3 is 15 residues. Trimming at V came to 0 bases and at J to 3 bases, leaving 5 bases not matched to a gene. Variable domain in full (rest from reference TRBV30 and TRBJ1-5): SQTIHQWPATLVQPVGSPLSLECTVEGTSNPNLYWYRQAAGRGLQLLFYSVGIGQISSEVPQNLSASRPQDRQFILSSKKLLLSDSGFYLCAWSVRGQYNQPQHFGDGTRLSIL.

This sequence joins TRBV7-2 and TRBJ2-5; weak D call: TRBD2 (5 bases). Germline CDR1 SGHTA, CDR2 FQGNSA. The CDR3 has 13 amino acids. V lost 1 base to trimming and J lost 4 bases, with 7 bases between them. CDR3 DNA sequence: TGTGCCAGCAGCTTAGGTAGCGCAGAGACCCAGTACTTC. This gives the protein CASSLGSAETQYF. Drawing the rest from reference TRBV7-2 and TRBJ2-5, the complete variable domain is GAGVSQSPSNKVTEKGKDVELRCDPISGHTALYWYRQSLGQGLEFLIYFQGNSAPDKSGLPSDRFSAERTGGSVSTLTIQRTQQEDSAVYLCASSLGSAETQYFGPGTRLLVL.

The chain recombines TRBV7-9 with TRBJ1-4; the D gene is possibly TRBD1 (6 bases). The CDR3 has 14 residues. Germline V lookup: CDR1 SEHNR, CDR2 FQNEAQ (reference sequence). Trimming stripped 3 bases from V and 4 bases from J, with 9 bases between. The CDR3: CASSFDRYNEKLFF. DNA for the CDR3: TGTGCCAGCAGCTTCGACAGGTATAATGAAAAACTGTTTTTT.

The chain joins TRBV9 to TRBJ2-3, with TRBD2 matching 7 bases. Trimming took 2 bases from V and 2 from J; bases not matched to a gene: 2. The CDR3 covers 14 residues. CDR1 and CDR2 (germline): SGDLS, YYNGEE. Here the CDR3 DNA reads TGTGCCAGCAGCGTGGCGGGGGACACAGATACGCAGTATTTT. This translates into CASSVAGDTDTQYF.

The gene calls are TRBV18 and TRBJ2-1; TRBD1 or TRBD2 may be the D gene (6 bases each). V lost 0 bases and J 6 bases, leaving 15 bases between the germline ends. The CDR3 spans 16 residues. CDR1 and CDR2 from the germline V gene are KGHSH and LQKENI. The CDR3 sequence is CASSPPGGGLINEQFF. The DNA of the CDR3 is TGTGCCAGCTCACCACCGGGTGGGGGGCTGATCAATGAGCAGTTCTTC.

This clone was counted a single time. The chain carries TRBV6-1 and TRBJ1-5; 7 positions agree with TRBD1. This CDR3 spans 17 amino acids. V shed 1 base and J 3 bases; nucleotides not matched to a gene: 9. The germline CDR1 and CDR2 sequences are MNHNS and SASEGT. The CDR3 DNA sequence: TGTGCCAGCAGTGAAGAGAGTCGACAGGGCCTCAATCAGCCCCAGCATTTT. Translation: CASSEESRQGLNQPQHF.

In its sample, this clone was seen once. In DNA form, the CDR3 reads TGTGCCAGCAAGGCAGGCTCGGACGAGCAGTACTTC. This gives the protein CASKAGSDEQYF. The chain joins TRBV11-2 to TRBJ2-7; D remains unclear. V lost 7 bases to trimming and J lost 5 bases, with 12 bases between them. Germline loops: CDR1 SGHAT, CDR2 FQNNGV. This CDR3 has 12 residues.

This chain links TRBV27 with TRBJ2-1; TRBD1 matches 7 bases. CDR1 is MNHEY, CDR2 SMNVEV, per germline (reference sequence). The CDR3 has 16 residues. The junction had 10 bases not matched to a gene; V was cut back by 5 bases and J by 3 bases. The CDR3 coding sequence is TGTGCCAGCAGTCCCGACAGGGCTCAGTTCTACAATGAGCAGTTCTTC. It yields the protein CASSPDRAQFYNEQFF.

The CDR3 sequence: CASSVIWTSGSGEQFF. Here the CDR3 DNA reads TGCGCCAGCAGCGTGATTTGGACTAGCGGGAGTGGTGAGCAGTTCTTC. The chain uses TRBV5-1 and TRBJ2-1; 13 bases agree with TRBD2. Germline-derived CDR1 and CDR2 are SGHRS and YFSETQ. This CDR3 is built from 16 residues. V lost 4 bases and J lost 9; bases outside the gene matches: 10.

The J gene is TRBJ2-3, the V gene TRBV27; 13 bases map to TRBD2. V gave up 5 bases and J gave up 7 bases; unmatched junction bases: 9. The CDR3 consists of 16 residues. CDR1 MNHEY and CDR2 SMNVEV come from the germline V gene (reference sequence). The CDR3 sequence: CASSVRLAGGPNTQYF. CDR3 coding DNA: TGTGCCAGCAGTGTCCGACTAGCGGGGGGACCAAATACGCAGTATTTT.

The chain combines TRBV11-2 with TRBJ2-1; D call uncertain. The CDR3 is made up of 13 amino acids. Germline-derived CDR1 and CDR2 are SGHAT and FQNNGV. Deletions cut 1 base from V and 9 bases from J, with 10 bases between. The CDR3 DNA reads as TGTGCCAGCAGCTTAGGAGCAGCAAGTGAGCAGTTCTTC. It codes for CASSLGAASEQFF.

The sample holds one count of this clone. The chain recombines TRBV11-2 with TRBJ2-7; D not certain. Germline CDR1 SGHAT, CDR2 FQNNGV. The CDR3 is made up of 11 amino acids. The V end lost 5 bases, the J end lost 5 bases, and 7 bases lay between the germline ends. The CDR3 region has the DNA TGTGCCAGCAGCCCAAAGAACGAGCAGTACTTC. It specifies CASSPKNEQYF.

CDR3 coding DNA: TGTGCCAGCAGCAGAAAAAGATCCAGCGGGGCGACTACCGGGGAGCTGTTTTTT. This sequence encodes CASSRKRSSGATTGELFF. This chain joins TRBV7-4 and TRBJ2-2; 7 nucleotides match TRBD2. The CDR3 has 18 amino acids. The trim removed 5 bases at V and 5 bases at J, leaving 17 bases unmatched. The germline V gene has CDR1 SGHVT and CDR2 SQSDAQ.

The V call is TRBV5-1, the J call TRBJ2-3; 8 bases are a match to TRBD1. The junction had 10 bases not matched to a gene; V was cut back by 1 base and J by 3 bases. Germline V gene lookup returns CDR1 SGHRS and CDR2 YFSETQ. There are 17 residues in the CDR3. CDR3 DNA sequence: TGCGCCAGCAGCTTGTCTTCTCGGCAGGGGGCGACAGATACGCAGTATTTT. This gives the protein CASSLSSRQGATDTQYF.

The chain has TRBV6-5 and TRBJ1-2; 7 bases agree with TRBD1. The junction had 4 bases not matched to a gene; V was cut back by 11 bases and J by 4 bases. Germline V CDR1 and CDR2: MNHEY, SVGAGI. This CDR3 has 11 amino acids. CDR3 coding DNA: TGTGCCGCAGGGGGGGTCTATGGCTACACCTTC. Its translation is CAAGGVYGYTF.

This chain uses TRBV5-1 with TRBJ2-3, with D tentatively TRBD1 (5 bases). The V gene's germline CDR1 is SGHRS and CDR2 YFSETQ. The V end lost 2 bases, the J end lost 2 bases, and 9 bases lay between the germline ends. The CDR3 covers 14 residues. The DNA for the CDR3 is TGCGCCAGCAGCTTAAGGGGAAACACAGATACGCAGTATTTT. Its translation: CASSLRGNTDTQYF.

The genes are TRBV5-1 and TRBJ2-7; D gene uncertain. Germline CDR1 reads SGHRS; CDR2 reads YFSETQ. The length of the CDR3 is 14 residues. Trimming removed 6 bases from V and 3 bases from J, with 16 bases in between. Here the CDR3 DNA reads TGCGCCAGCACCCCGATGGACCCGAACTACGAGCAGTACTTC. Translation: CASTPMDPNYEQYF. Together with reference TRBV5-1 and TRBJ2-7, the CDR3 gives the full variable domain: KAGVTQTPRYLIKTRGQQVTLSCSPISGHRSVSWYQQTPGQGLQFLFEYFSETQRNKGNFPGRFSGRQFSNSRSEMNVSTLELGDSALYLCASTPMDPNYEQYFGPGTRLTVT.